Below are 14 T cell receptor beta chains sequenced from a single sample in a study of PD-L1 blockade in urothelial cancer. Time point indicated: pretreatment peripheral blood. The data were produced by immunoSEQ multiplex PCR, yet TCRdb's version contains in-frame clones alone and is incomplete. In the table there are some 52,000 clones, around 79% of which are singletons. The sample here was PBMCs, taken around atezolizumab (anti-PD-L1) treatment. Receptor source: a man in his 70s with urothelial cancer.

V is TRBV7-3 and J is TRBJ2-3; TRBD2 is a possible D gene (5 bases). Trimming cost V 5 bases and J 8 bases, with 14 bases left between them. Per germline, CDR1 SGHTA and CDR2 FQGTGA. This CDR3 has 13 residues. CDR3 region: CASSLGGGGTQYF. The CDR3 bases are TGTGCCAGCAGCCTAGGCGGTGGAGGTACGCAGTATTTT. The whole variable domain, remainder taken from reference TRBV7-3 and TRBJ2-3, is GAGVSQTPSNKVTEKGKYVELRCDPISGHTALYWYRQSLGQGPEFLIYFQGTGAADDSGLPNDRFFAVRPEGSVSTLKIQRTERGDSAVYLCASSLGGGGTQYFGPGTRLTVL.

The chain has TRBV5-1 and TRBJ2-7, with D unclear. The ends were cut back, 2 bases at V and 6 bases at J, with 12 bases in the middle. This CDR3 is built from 13 residues. The germline V gene has CDR1 SGHRS and CDR2 YFSETQ. This CDR3 is CASSFGPTSEQYF. CDR3 coding DNA: TGCGCCAGCAGCTTTGGGCCCACCAGCGAGCAGTACTTC.

The chain recombines TRBV1 with TRBJ1-5; the DNA was not compared with TRBD1, the D call given in the table. TRBV1 is termed a pseudogene. The CDR3 has 18 residues. CDR3 in DNA: TGCACCAGCAGCCAAGCCCACACGTATAGGGGGAGCAATCAGCCCCAGCATTTT. Its translation: CTSSQAHTYRGSNQPQHF.

The chain links TRBV7-3 to TRBJ1-1; D might be TRBD1 (5 bases). V was shortened by 5 bases and J by 4 bases, with 14 bases between the two germline ends. The CDR3 is 14 amino acids. Germline assignment: CDR1 SGHTA and CDR2 FQGTGA. The DNA of the CDR3 is TGTGCCAGCAGCCGAGGAGGGGAAGGCACTGAAGCTTTCTTT. This gives the protein CASSRGGEGTEAFF.

The chain is built from TRBV2 and TRBJ1-1; no reliable D call. The germline V gene has CDR1 SNHLY and CDR2 FYNNEI. The germline V and J ends were trimmed by 1 base and 0 bases, with 9 bases remaining between them. This CDR3 spans 15 amino acids. The CDR3 DNA sequence: TGTGCCAGCAGTGAAGATCGGGGTATGAACACTGAAGCTTTCTTT. Its protein product is CASSEDRGMNTEAFF.

Of note for this clone: This same CDR3 is encoded by further DNA sequences in the sample. The chain recombines TRBV11-3 with TRBJ2-7, with 7 bases identical to TRBD1. The CDR3 is 13 amino acids. Germline V gives CDR1 SGHNT, CDR2 YENEEA. The V and J ends lost 5 bases and 2 bases, in that order; junction bases with no gene match: 3. The CDR3 protein is CASSRDRAYEQYF. The CDR3 bases are TGTGCCAGCAGCAGAGACAGGGCCTACGAGCAGTACTTC.

The V gene is TRBV5-4, the J gene TRBJ2-7; the match to TRBD2 covers 8 bases. The CDR3 is made up of 15 amino acids. CDR1 is SGHNT, CDR2 YYREEE, per germline (reference sequence). Trimming cost V 0 bases and J 7 bases; bases outside gene matches: 9. The CDR3 DNA reads TGTGCCAGCAGCTTGGGGAGCGGGGGTTCTACAGAGCAGTACTTC. Protein: CASSLGSGGSTEQYF.

V usage is TRBV5-1 and J usage is TRBJ2-7; TRBD2 matches at 11 bases. The CDR3 runs to 15 residues. The trim removed 2 bases at V and 3 bases at J, leaving 4 bases unmatched. CDR1 is SGHRS, CDR2 YFSETQ, per germline. The CDR3 sequence: CASSFTSGSFYEQYF. CDR3 bases: TGCGCCAGCAGCTTCACTAGCGGGAGTTTCTACGAGCAGTACTTC.

This clone was seen more than once but under ten times. This chain connects TRBV5-4 to TRBJ1-3, with 7 bases identical to TRBD1. V trimming: 0 bases; J trimming: 5 bases; junction bases outside the gene matches: 5. Germline CDR1 reads SGHNT; CDR2 reads YYREEE (reference sequence). This CDR3 region has 15 residues. The CDR3 sequence is CASSLGQGRRNTIYF. The DNA of the CDR3 is TGTGCCAGCAGCTTGGGACAGGGTAGGAGAAACACCATATATTTT.

V gene TRBV2 combines with J gene TRBJ2-2, with D hard to call. The CDR3 sequence is 15 residues long. Between the trimmed V and J ends, which lost 5 bases and 0 bases, there was a span of 10 bases. Germline values: CDR1 SNHLY, CDR2 FYNNEI. CDR3 protein: CASSPVQTNTGELFF. The CDR3 nucleotides read TGTGCCAGCAGTCCAGTACAGACGAACACCGGGGAGCTGTTTTTT.

The chain joins TRBV28 to TRBJ1-1; 9 bases are a match to TRBD1. The V segment lost 7 bases and the J segment 1 base; nucleotides outside the gene matches: 7. Looked up from germline, CDR1 is MDHEN and CDR2 is SYDVKM. The CDR3 extends over 15 amino acids. The CDR3 loop reads CASTLEGQGNTEAFF. The CDR3 DNA sequence: TGTGCCAGCACACTAGAGGGACAGGGGAACACTGAAGCTTTCTTT.

The CDR3 nucleotides are TGTGCCAGCTCACCAGCGACAGGCATCTCCTACGAGCAGTACTTC. As protein: CASSPATGISYEQYF. The rearrangement uses TRBV18 and TRBJ2-7; perhaps TRBD1 as D (6 bases). V was shortened by 2 bases and J by 0 bases, with 11 bases between the two germline ends. This CDR3 has 15 amino acids. Germline V gives CDR1 KGHSH, CDR2 LQKENI.

The rearrangement joins TRBV7-2 to TRBJ2-1, with 11 bases matching TRBD2. The germline CDR1 and CDR2 sequences are SGHTA and FQGNSA. The CDR3 is made up of 16 amino acids. V was pared by 1 base and J by 7 bases, with 6 bases of the junction left unmatched. CDR3 amino acids: CASSLEASGRRNEQFF. In nucleotides, the CDR3 is TGTGCCAGCAGCTTAGAGGCTAGCGGGAGGCGAAATGAGCAGTTCTTC.

The rearrangement joins TRBV4-1 to TRBJ1-4; TRBD1 matches 9 bases. Germline CDR1 MGHRA, CDR2 YSYEKL. V was clipped by 1 base and J by 6 bases; unmatched bases: 3. The CDR3 is 15 amino acids. The CDR3 loop is CASSQVGQGYEKLFF. Here the CDR3 DNA reads TGCGCCAGCAGCCAAGTCGGACAGGGGTATGAAAAACTGTTTTTT.